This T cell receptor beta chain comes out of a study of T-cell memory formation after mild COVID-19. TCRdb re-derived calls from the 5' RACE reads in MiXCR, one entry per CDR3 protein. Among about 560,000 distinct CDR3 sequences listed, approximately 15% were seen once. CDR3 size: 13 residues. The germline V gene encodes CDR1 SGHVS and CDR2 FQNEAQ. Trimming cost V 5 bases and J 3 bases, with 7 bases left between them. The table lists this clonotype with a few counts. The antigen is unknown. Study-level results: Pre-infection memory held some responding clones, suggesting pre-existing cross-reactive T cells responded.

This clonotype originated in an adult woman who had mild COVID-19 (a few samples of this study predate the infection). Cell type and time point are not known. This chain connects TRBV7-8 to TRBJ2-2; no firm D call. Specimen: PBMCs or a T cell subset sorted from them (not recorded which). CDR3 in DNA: TGTGCCAGCAGCCAATTATACACCGGGGAGCTGTTTTTT. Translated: CASSQLYTGELFF.